This TCR beta chain was sequenced in a study of shared clonotypes between healthy human individuals (dated by TCRdb to the early 2020s). Notes on the research overall: Two women and three men aged 18 to 49 years were included in the cohort. For each donor, CD4 naive and CD4 memory were each given three plates, CD8 naive was given two plates, and CD8 memory was given one plate. To estimate repertoire size and how much clonotypes are shared between individuals, the study performed deep sequencing of blood TCR repertoires from a handful of healthy adults. To increase sequencing depth and limit assay-specific biases, TCR repertoire library preparation and sequencing were carried out by different laboratories using diverse techniques. Between about 0.8 and 8.9 billion PBMCs per donor were obtained by leukapheresis.

Using the deep immunoSEQ assay, multiplex PCR amplified TCR CDR3 regions from genomic DNA. Genomic DNA extracted from each cell subset was distributed evenly over all wells of several immunoSEQ 96-well plates, and each plate served as one replicate. For sorted subsets, around 0.2 ug genomic DNA, equal to 30,000 or so T cell genomes, was loaded into each replicate PCR. Purified libraries were measured with a Qubit 3.0 fluorometer, size-checked on a Bioanalyzer 2100, and measured again with the KAPA Library Quantification kit. Every immunoSEQ 96-well plate was sequenced on a dedicated single-read 150-cycle Illumina NextSeq 550 flow cell. The original pipeline was this. Because only junctional sequences without quality scores were contained in the immunoSEQ output, filtering matching that applied to full-length reads could not be performed. To assign V/J genes and CDR3, sequences were annotated using PyIR, a Python wrapper for IgBLAST v1.9, with IMGT germline references. Reads with weak V/J assignments (E-value above 1e-6), missing CDR3, stop codons, out-of-frame junctions, or ambiguous translated residues were removed. V3J clonotypes were defined as sequences sharing the same inferred V gene, J gene, and CDR3 amino acid sequence. The percentage overlap between two repertoires was calculated by dividing the number of shared unique clonotypes by the size of the smaller repertoire. Repertoire richness was assessed with RTK rarefaction, the Chao1 estimator, and Recon v2.1 estimates of unobserved clonotypes. For all TCRbeta clonotypes obtained by the gDNA method from a handful of donors, generation probabilities were computed with OLGA. TCRdb's version of the immuneACCESS table is confined to in-frame rearrangements and falls short of the full clone set. An unresolved V gene accounts for under half of the shortfall where checked; the remainder is of unknown origin. V and J calls and clone size come straight from that table; D and trimming were deduced from the DNA. Recorded for this sample are more than 2 million clones; approximately 96% of them occurred a single time. 0.1% to 0.15% of the sample is taken by the ten largest.

Donors were healthy HIV-negative adults with no recently reported acute infections or vaccinations. All donors were Caucasian adults living in Nashville, Tennessee, USA. CD4+ T cells were enriched by magnetic negative selection, after which naive cells were positively selected on CD45RA and the negative fraction was taken as the memory subset. Blood was collected by leukapheresis, and PBMCs were isolated by Ficoll-Histopaque density gradient centrifugation and then cryopreserved in liquid nitrogen vapor phase. Purity and quantity of every magnetically sorted T cell population were checked by analytical flow cytometry. Each sorted fraction had its genomic DNA isolated and then quantified by UV absorbance on a Nanodrop 2000c. V has 2 bases trimmed and J has 2 bases trimmed; junction bases matching no gene number 6. Its CDR3 holds 16 amino acids, cysteine through phenylalanine. Solely the CDR3 DNA is kept, with 48 bases framed from the first base. Reading the germline V gene gives CDR1 SGHRS and CDR2 YFSETQ.

General conclusions and limits of the study: Higher generation probabilities were observed for clonotypes shared by all four sorted-subset donors than for non-shared clonotypes. Sampling was restricted to blood, and TCR repertoires in tissue are likely to differ from TCR repertoires in blood. Because the study included only a small number of donors, the genetic and exposure-history diversity represented was limited. Pairwise subsampling led to the expectation that sequencing depth would affect the degree of clonotype sharing among donors. Estimated clonotype richness was generally larger for naive than for memory subsets. Rarefaction of sorted-subset datasets indicated incomplete sequencing despite the large sequencing depth. When several donors were compared, the shared fraction of clonotypes was roughly 5% for naive CD4, 3% to 4% for naive CD8, about 2.5% for memory CD4, and 0.3% to 0.5% for memory CD8.

With regard to this clone: Its antigen remains undetermined. No base qualities exist here, and no much larger clone lies one base off it.

This chain is built from TRBV5-1 and TRBJ2-5; 10 bases in the middle match TRBD1. The sequenced sample was naive CD4+ T cells sorted from blood. Interpreted using the paper, the cell subset or site label stands for: CD45RA+ positively selected. This receptor was taken from a man younger than 30 in good health. CDR3 loop: CASSLPGQGGQETQYF. The bases read TGCGCCAGCAGCTTACCCGGACAGGGGGGACAAGAGACCCAGTACTTC. Here the CDR3 is joined to the reference TRBV5-1 and TRBJ2-5 genes, and the full variable domain is: KAGVTQTPRYLIKTRGQQVTLSCSPISGHRSVSWYQQTPGQGLQFLFEYFSETQRNKGNFPGRFSGRQFSNSRSEMNVSTLELGDSALYLCASSLPGQGGQETQYFGPGTRLLVL.